Listed here are 32 T cell receptor beta chains from one sample, sequenced in a study of CD4 and CD8 cells across lung adenocarcinoma regions. MiXCR was run by TCRdb on the PCR reads, yielding one entry per CDR3 protein. The table includes some 8,000 distinct CDR3 sequences, 45% detected once. Input material: CD8+ T cells from the center of a lung tumor. Receptors were obtained from a male donor with lung adenocarcinoma. The CD4 and CD8 labels of this study may be unreliable.

Here the CDR3 reads CASSHNTGTGEYF. The CDR3, as DNA: TGTGCCAGCAGTCACAATACCGGGACAGGGGAGTATTTT. The chain is built from TRBV6-5 and TRBJ2-3; TRBD1 aligns across 10 bases. With 5 bases clipped from V and 13 bases from J, the junction kept 9 bases outside the gene matches. The CDR3 is 13 residues long. CDR1 and CDR2 from the germline V gene are MNHEY and SVGAGI.

To note about this clonotype: The junction departs from the called germline gene at one end, perhaps through a read error. CDR3: CGSKPGQRDIDTQYF. CDR3 nucleotide sequence: TGCGGCAGCAAACCGGGGCAGCGAGACATAGATACGCAGTATTTC. V usage is TRBV10-1 and J usage is TRBJ2-3; possibly TRBD1 or TRBD2 for D (5 bases each). This CDR3 is 15 amino acids long. Germline lookup yields CDR1 WNHNN and CDR2 SYGVQD (reference sequence).

There are many counts of this clonotype. The chain is built from TRBV27 and TRBJ2-1, with TRBD2 matching 14 bases. CDR3 length: 15 residues. Germline-derived CDR1 and CDR2 are MNHEY and SMNVEV (reference sequence). V was pared by 5 bases and J by 9 bases, with 6 bases of the junction left unmatched. The CDR3 DNA reads as TGTGCCAGCAGTCTAAGACTAGCGGGAGGGGGTGAGCAGTTCTTC. It yields the protein CASSLRLAGGGEQFF.

This clonotype was counted ten times or more. The chain couples TRBV7-2 to TRBJ2-2, with TRBD1 identical over 11 bases. The V gene end was trimmed by 1 base and the J gene end by 6 bases; junction bases not matched to a gene: 4. This CDR3 has 16 residues. The germline V gene encodes CDR1 SGHTA and CDR2 FQGNSA. This CDR3 is CASSLGGQGASGELFF. The CDR3 bases are TGTGCCAGCAGCTTAGGTGGACAGGGGGCGTCCGGGGAGCTGTTTTTT.

Ten or more counts support this clonotype. The chain is built from TRBV27 and TRBJ2-1, with unresolved D. Between the trimmed V and J ends, which lost 3 bases and 10 bases, there was a span of 16 bases. The germline V gene encodes CDR1 MNHEY and CDR2 SMNVEV (reference sequence). CDR3 length equals 14 residues. CDR3 sequence: CASSFGSTGREQFF. For the CDR3, the DNA is TGTGCCAGCAGTTTTGGGTCGACTGGCCGGGAGCAGTTCTTC.

In this sample, this clonotype turned up many times. CDR3 nucleotides: TGTGCCACCAGTGATTTGACTGCCAGTTCCCCCTACGAGCAGTACTTC. This encodes CATSDLTASSPYEQYF. The chain combines TRBV24-1 with TRBJ2-5, with D unresolved. Near its end, the DNA agrees better with TRBJ2-7, so the J call may be wrong. The CDR3 contains 16 residues. The germline CDR1 and CDR2 sequences are KGHDR and SFDVKD.

This chain links TRBV10-1 with TRBJ2-2; D is ambiguous. There are 13 residues in the CDR3. Per the germline V gene, CDR1 is WNHNN and CDR2 is SYGVQD (reference sequence). The V end was cut by 4 bases, the J end by 3 bases, with 6 bases between. The CDR3 nucleotides read TGCGCCAGCAGTGGTAGGGACACCGGGGAGCTGTTTTTT. It encodes CASSGRDTGELFF.

The rearrangement uses TRBV6-1 and TRBJ2-1; D unresolved. Germline V gene data show CDR1 as MNHNS and CDR2 as SASEGT. The CDR3 has 14 amino acids. V was trimmed by 8 bases and J by 4 bases, leaving 15 bases between them. The CDR3 region has the DNA TGTGCCAGCGCCCTGGCCCCCATATACAATGAGCAGTTCTTC. Translating it yields CASALAPIYNEQFF.

The CDR3 is CASSLTYGVIDTQYF. CDR3 DNA: TGTGCCAGCAGCTTAACGTACGGGGTGATAGATACGCAGTATTTT. V and J are TRBV7-3 and TRBJ2-3, with D possibly being TRBD2 (5 bases). The germline V gene encodes CDR1 SGHTA and CDR2 FQGTGA. Between the trimmed V and J ends, which lost 0 bases and 5 bases, there was a span of 12 bases. The CDR3 runs 15 residues.

The table lists this clonotype with a few counts. The J gene is TRBJ2-7, the V gene TRBV6-1, with 7 nucleotides matching TRBD1. The CDR3 contains 18 residues. V lost 3 bases to trimming and J lost 2 bases; unmatched junction nucleotides: 16. Germline CDR1 and CDR2: MNHNS and SASEGT. Here the CDR3 DNA reads TGTGCCAGCAGTGAGAGGGACAGTGCACGTTTAAGCGCCTACGAGCAGTACTTC. Translated, it gives CASSERDSARLSAYEQYF.

The rearrangement uses TRBV6-1 and TRBJ2-2; 12 bases fit TRBD2. The trim removed 2 bases at V and 4 bases at J, leaving 2 bases unmatched. Germline CDR1 MNHNS, CDR2 SASEGT. The CDR3 has 16 amino acids. The CDR3 sequence: CASSEPGLAGTGELFF. CDR3 DNA sequence: TGTGCCAGCAGTGAACCGGGACTAGCGGGCACCGGGGAGCTGTTTTTT.

This clonotype was observed once. The V gene is TRBV6-1, the J gene TRBJ2-1, with TRBD1 identical over 9 bases. The length of the CDR3 is 16 residues. Germline-derived CDR1 and CDR2 are MNHNS and SASEGT. V was pared by 5 bases and J by 7 bases, with 12 bases of the junction left unmatched. The CDR3 spells CASSLPSGTGLNEQFF. The CDR3 DNA follows: TGTGCCAGCAGTCTTCCTTCCGGGACAGGGCTAAATGAGCAGTTCTTC.

V and J are TRBV6-1 and TRBJ2-1; weak D call: TRBD1 (5 bases). This CDR3 region has 15 residues. Germline loops: CDR1 MNHNS, CDR2 SASEGT. V was clipped by 0 bases and J by 8 bases, with 14 bases between them. This CDR3 reads CASSEALGAGYEQFF. The CDR3 bases are TGTGCCAGCAGTGAAGCGCTAGGGGCTGGATATGAGCAGTTCTTC.

The sample holds many counts of this clonotype. V gene TRBV6-1 combines with J gene TRBJ2-1, with unresolved D. The J call may be faulty, since TRBJ2-5 better matches the DNA end. The CDR3 runs 12 residues. CDR1 MNHNS and CDR2 SASEGT come from the germline V gene. The CDR3 DNA is TGTGCCAGCGTCAGTCAGAGAGAGACCCAGTACTTC. It is translated as CASVSQRETQYF.

This clonotype was seen a handful of times. The J gene is TRBJ1-6, the V gene TRBV10-1, with a weak D call TRBD1 (5 bases). The CDR3 contains 14 residues. Looked up from germline, CDR1 is WNHNN and CDR2 is SYGVQD (reference sequence). V gave up 4 bases and J gave up 7 bases, with 11 bases separating them. CDR3 loop: CASSAGTLNSPLHF. The CDR3 nucleotides are TGCGCCAGCAGTGCCGGGACTCTAAATTCACCCCTCCACTTT.

The sample holds many counts of this clonotype. This rearrangement joins TRBV3-1 to TRBJ2-3; 8 bases align to TRBD2. The CDR3 has 14 amino acids. The V gene's germline CDR1 is LGHDT and CDR2 YNNKEL (reference sequence). V shed 1 base, J shed 3 bases, and the junction held 0 bases outside the gene matches. The CDR3 loop reads CASSQAGGTDTQYF. Here the CDR3 DNA reads TGTGCCAGCAGCCAAGCGGGGGGGACAGATACGCAGTATTTT.

The V and J genes are TRBV9 and TRBJ2-1, with 9 bases aligning to TRBD2. The CDR3 consists of 15 residues. The germline V gene has CDR1 SGDLS and CDR2 YYNGEE. Trimming cost V 3 bases and J 6 bases; bases outside gene matches: 7. The DNA for the CDR3 is TGTGCCAGCAGCGAGACACCGGGACTAGCCAATGAGCAGTTCTTC. This translates into CASSETPGLANEQFF.

This clonotype was seen a few times. The rearrangement uses TRBV10-1 and TRBJ2-1; D remains unclear. CDR1 and CDR2 from the germline V gene are WNHNN and SYGVQD (reference sequence). Between the trimmed V and J ends, which lost 8 bases and 5 bases, there was a span of 16 bases. This CDR3 comprises 14 residues. CDR3 loop: CASFFCPTNNEQFF. In DNA form, the CDR3 reads TGCGCCAGCTTTTTTTGTCCGACGAACAATGAGCAGTTCTTC.

In this sample, this clonotype turned up once. The chain recombines TRBV7-8 with TRBJ2-5; TRBD1 might be the D (6 bases). Deletions cut 5 bases from V and 4 bases from J, with 14 bases between. CDR1 SGHVS and CDR2 FQNEAQ come from the germline V gene. CDR3 size: 14 residues. The CDR3 loop reads CASSPGQRTETQYF. CDR3 nucleotide sequence: TGTGCCAGCAGCCCAGGACAGAGAACAGAGACCCAGTACTTC. Together with reference TRBV7-8 and TRBJ2-5, the CDR3 gives the full variable domain: GAGVSQSPRYKVAKRGQDVALRCDPISGHVSLFWYQQALGQGPEFLTYFQNEAQLDKSGLPSDRFFAERPEGSVSTLKIQRTQQEDSAVYLCASSPGQRTETQYFGPGTRLLVL.

This clonotype was seen many times. This rearrangement joins TRBV3-1 to TRBJ2-1; D perhaps matches TRBD2 (7 bases). This CDR3 region has 16 residues. Germline CDR1 is LGHDT and CDR2 is YNNKEL (reference sequence). V was cut by 5 bases and J by 8 bases, with 22 bases left in between. Written as DNA, the CDR3 is TGTGCCAGCAGCGCTTTTGGGGGGGGGGCTTTCTATGAGCAGTTCTTC. Translation gives CASSAFGGGAFYEQFF.

The rearrangement links TRBV6-1 to TRBJ2-1, with TRBD2 matching 8 bases. This CDR3 spans 17 amino acids. V shed 5 bases and J 0 bases; nucleotides not matched to a gene: 9. In germline, CDR1 is MNHNS, CDR2 SASEGT. In DNA form, the CDR3 reads TGTGCCAGCAGTCCGGGACTAGATACCCTCTCCTACAATGAGCAGTTCTTC. Translation: CASSPGLDTLSYNEQFF.

By share of the sample, this clonotype is medium-sized. The J gene is TRBJ2-7, the V gene TRBV6-1, with 10 bases matching TRBD1. The germline V gene encodes CDR1 MNHNS and CDR2 SASEGT. The CDR3 loop spans 15 amino acids. V dropped 4 bases and J dropped 0; count of bases not matched to a gene: 3. The CDR3 DNA reads as TGTGCCAGCAGTGGGACAGGGGGTCCCTCCTACGAGCAGTACTTC. The encoded protein is CASSGTGGPSYEQYF.

This clonotype was observed at least ten times. This chain links TRBV6-5 with TRBJ1-2; possible D gene TRBD1, 5 bases. CDR3 size: 15 residues. With 0 bases removed from V and 5 bases from J, the gap between germline ends came to 13 bases. Germline CDR1 and CDR2: MNHEY and SVGAGI. CDR3 bases: TGTGCCAGCAGTTACTCTGGCGGGGGATCATATGGCTACACCTTC. Its protein product is CASSYSGGGSYGYTF.

This chain links TRBV27 with TRBJ2-4; D unresolved. Trimming cost V 5 bases and J 10 bases, with 24 bases left between them. This CDR3 is built from 16 residues. The germline V gene encodes CDR1 MNHEY and CDR2 SMNVEV (reference sequence). CDR3 amino acids: CASSKETGRDKEIQYF. CDR3 coding DNA: TGTGCCAGCAGTAAAGAAACTGGCCGTGACAAAGAGATTCAGTACTTC.

CDR3: CASRVRQTRPQHF. The CDR3 region has the DNA TGTGCCAGCAGGGTCAGACAGACAAGGCCCCAGCATTTT. The rearrangement joins TRBV6-1 to TRBJ1-5; possibly TRBD1 for D (5 bases). V was trimmed by 6 bases and J by 9 bases, leaving 15 bases between them. The CDR3 loop spans 13 amino acids. Germline CDR1 MNHNS, CDR2 SASEGT.

Only one count was recorded for this clonotype. The chain links TRBV11-2 to TRBJ1-3; D ambiguous. From germline, CDR1 is SGHAT and CDR2 FQNNGV. CDR3 size: 13 residues. Between the trimmed V and J ends, which lost 1 base and 0 bases, there was a span of 1 base. In nucleotides, the CDR3 is TGTGCCAGCAGCTTAGGCTCTGGAAACACCATATATTTT. Translation gives CASSLGSGNTIYF.

This clonotype has a handful of counts. One end of the junction varies from germline; a read error may be responsible. This rearrangement joins TRBV6-5 to TRBJ2-5, with D tentatively TRBD1 (5 bases). The DNA matches TRBJ2-7 better at its end, which makes the J call doubtful. The germline gives CDR1 MNHEY, CDR2 SVGAGI. The length of the CDR3 is 16 residues. Here the CDR3 reads CASSDSDSLFFYEQYF. DNA of the CDR3: TGTGCCAGCAGTGACTCCGACAGCTTATTTTTTTACGAGCAGTACTTC.

The chain employs TRBV6-5 and TRBJ2-5; tentative D call: TRBD1 (6 bases). The end of the DNA fits TRBJ2-7 better, so the J call may be wrong. CDR1 is MNHEY and CDR2 is SVGAGI in the germline V gene. The CDR3 is made up of 13 amino acids. The CDR3 nucleotides are TGTGCCAGCAGTAACCGGGACACCTACGAGCAGTACTTC. Translating gives CASSNRDTYEQYF.

CDR3 nucleotides: TGTGCCAGCAGCGCCCGGGACTCCGGTGAGCAGTTCTTC. Protein sequence: CASSARDSGEQFF. The chain combines TRBV3-1 with TRBJ2-1; D might be TRBD2 (6 bases). V was shortened by 5 bases and J by 9 bases, with 14 bases between the two germline ends. Germline CDR1 and CDR2: LGHDT and YNNKEL (reference sequence). The CDR3 sequence is 13 residues long.

The chain employs TRBV27 and TRBJ2-1; D call uncertain. With 2 bases removed from V and 6 bases from J, the gap between germline ends came to 14 bases. In germline, CDR1 is MNHEY, CDR2 SMNVEV (reference sequence). This CDR3 spans 15 amino acids. The DNA of the CDR3 is TGTGCCAGCAGTTTAAGTTACTCCCCCTCCAATGAGCAGTTCTTC. Its protein is CASSLSYSPSNEQFF.

This clonotype was found a few times. One end of the junction varies from germline; a read error may be responsible. V gene TRBV6-1 combines with J gene TRBJ1-5; a possible D gene is TRBD1 (5 bases). The CDR3 loop spans 12 amino acids. Germline CDR1 and CDR2: MNHNS and SASEGT. CDR3 region: CASQGKQSAPAF. As DNA, the CDR3 is TGTGCCAGCCAGGGAAAGCAATCAGCCCCAGCATTT.

Ten or more counts support this clonotype. The chain employs TRBV7-2 and TRBJ2-3; D may correspond to TRBD1 or TRBD2 (6 bases each). CDR1 is SGHTA and CDR2 is FQGNSA in the germline V gene. This CDR3 has 15 amino acids. Trimming stripped 6 bases from V and 6 bases from J, with 19 bases between. The CDR3 reads CASSRWGAGRDTQYF. For the CDR3, the DNA is TGTGCCAGCAGTCGATGGGGGGCAGGCAGGGATACGCAGTATTTT.